The rows below give T cell receptor beta chains drawn from one sample of a study of identical twins. TCRdb reprocessed the 5' RACE reads with MiXCR, giving one entry per CDR3 protein. Seen here are a few hundred thousand distinct CDR3 sequences, less than 20% observed once, and the top ten hold less than 15%. The sample was naive T cells sorted from blood. The receptors come from a man over 45 in good health. CDR3s include the opening cysteine and the closing phenylalanine or tryptophan. A D gene is named only where the DNA matches it firmly. The size of a clone is reported for some rows only, either as once, few or many, or as a class for expanded clones.

D: -
J: TRBJ2-7
size: many
V: TRBV10-3
CDR3: CAISVTPGDEQYF
DNA: TGTGCCATCAGCGTCACGCCAGGGGACGAGCAGTACTTC

D: TRBD2
J: TRBJ2-3
size: few
V: TRBV4-3
CDR3: CASSPLGGGVPDTQYF
DNA: TGCGCCAGCAGCCCCCTCGGCGGGGGGGTTCCAGATACGCAGTATTTT

D: -
J: TRBJ2-7
size: -
V: TRBV25-1
CDR3: CASSEWQGPKSSYEQYF
DNA: TGTGCCAGCAGTGAATGGCAGGGGCCCAAGAGCTCCTACGAGCAGTACTTC

D: TRBD1
J: TRBJ1-3
size: many
V: TRBV7-9
CDR3: CASSSGRQGSGNTIYF
DNA: TGTGCCAGCAGCTCGGGAAGACAGGGCTCTGGAAACACCATATATTTT

D: -
J: TRBJ2-3
size: many
V: TRBV5-1
CDR3: CASSPGGGGPDTQYF
DNA: TGCGCCAGCAGCCCAGGGGGAGGGGGGCCAGATACGCAGTATTTT

D: -
J: TRBJ2-2
size: -
V: TRBV5-5
CDR3: CASSLRWRSNTGELFF
DNA: TGTGCCAGCAGCCTGCGCTGGCGTTCGAACACCGGGGAGCTGTTTTTT

D: TRBD1
J: TRBJ2-1
size: few
V: TRBV20-1
CDR3: CSARDMRGGNYNEQFF
DNA: TGCAGTGCTAGAGATATGCGAGGGGGCAACTACAATGAGCAGTTCTTC

D: -
J: TRBJ2-3
size: few
V: TRBV20-1
CDR3: CSARVFGETSTDTQYF
DNA: TGCAGTGCTAGAGTTTTCGGGGAAACAAGCACAGATACGCAGTATTTT

D: -
J: TRBJ2-3
size: few
V: TRBV4-3
CDR3: CASSQDRSGDTQYF
DNA: TGCGCCAGCAGCCAAGATAGGAGTGGAGATACGCAGTATTTT

D: -
J: TRBJ1-1
size: many
V: TRBV7-9
CDR3: CASSPHVSRNTEAFF
DNA: TGTGCCAGCAGCCCCCACGTAAGTAGGAACACTGAAGCTTTCTTT

D: TRBD1
J: TRBJ2-7
size: few
V: TRBV10-3
CDR3: CAISFGTEYEQYF
DNA: TGTGCCATCAGTTTCGGGACAGAGTACGAGCAGTACTTC

D: -
J: TRBJ2-3
size: few
V: TRBV7-2
CDR3: CASSGRDSATDTQYF
DNA: TGTGCCAGCAGCGGACGGGACTCCGCCACAGATACGCAGTATTTT

D: -
J: TRBJ2-7
size: once
V: TRBV6-2/TRBV6-3
CDR3: CASSYSIGSEQYF
DNA: TGTGCCAGCAGTTACTCGATAGGGAGCGAGCAGTACTTC

D: -
J: TRBJ1-1
size: -
V: TRBV29-1
CDR3: CSVEPGRGWISEAFF
DNA: TGCAGCGTTGAACCCGGTCGGGGCTGGATTTCTGAAGCTTTCTTT

D: -
J: TRBJ2-7
size: few
V: TRBV7-2
CDR3: CASSLETQGGYEQYF
DNA: TGTGCCAGCAGCTTGGAGACACAGGGAGGCTACGAGCAGTACTTC

D: -
J: TRBJ2-3
size: many
V: TRBV4-3
CDR3: CASSRSRGKADTQYF
DNA: TGCGCCAGCAGCCGATCCCGGGGGAAGGCAGATACGCAGTATTTT

D: TRBD1
J: TRBJ2-7
size: -
V: TRBV12-3/TRBV12-4
CDR3: CASSFSRQGGDEQYF
DNA: TGTGCCAGCAGTTTTAGTCGACAGGGTGGGGACGAGCAGTACTTC

D: -
J: TRBJ2-5
size: many
V: TRBV12-3/TRBV12-4
CDR3: CASSGPPLAETQYF
DNA: TGTGCCAGCAGTGGGCCTCCTCTCGCCGAGACCCAGTACTTC

D: TRBD2
J: TRBJ2-3
size: once
V: TRBV20-1
CDR3: CSAKTDSGSTDTQYF
DNA: TGCAGTGCTAAAACGGATAGCGGGAGCACAGATACGCAGTATTTT

D: -
J: TRBJ1-1
size: once
V: TRBV11-2
CDR3: CASSLEQGKTEAFF
DNA: TGTGCCAGCAGCTTAGAACAGGGAAAAACTGAAGCTTTCTTT

D: -
J: TRBJ2-2
size: -
V: TRBV7-6
CDR3: CASSLAWGSGELFF
DNA: TGTGCCAGCAGCTTAGCTTGGGGGTCCGGGGAGCTGTTTTTT

D: -
J: TRBJ2-1
size: many
V: TRBV12-3/TRBV12-4
CDR3: CASSWWSADSYNEQFF
DNA: TGTGCCAGCAGTTGGTGGAGCGCAGACTCCTACAATGAGCAGTTCTTC

D: -
J: TRBJ2-1
size: few
V: TRBV24-1
CDR3: CATSPGLRNEQFF
DNA: TGTGCCACCAGTCCGGGACTCCGCAATGAGCAGTTCTTC

D: TRBD1
J: TRBJ2-4
size: many
V: TRBV6-2/TRBV6-3
CDR3: CASSYDGQGLAKNIQYF
DNA: TGTGCCAGCAGCTACGACGGACAGGGACTAGCCAAAAACATTCAGTACTTC

D: TRBD1
J: TRBJ2-3
size: -
V: TRBV5-6
CDR3: CASSSTSSGGETDTQYF
DNA: TGTGCCAGCAGCTCCACGTCCTCAGGGGGCGAAACAGATACGCAGTATTTT

D: TRBD1
J: TRBJ2-5
size: few
V: TRBV24-1
CDR3: CATSVTGNVETQYF
DNA: TGTGCCACCAGTGTGACAGGGAATGTGGAGACCCAGTACTTC

D: TRBD1
J: TRBJ2-5
size: many
V: TRBV18
CDR3: CASSPTGGETQYF
DNA: TGTGCCAGCTCACCGACAGGGGGAGAGACCCAGTACTTC

D: -
J: TRBJ2-7
size: -
V: TRBV6-5
CDR3: CASSYGRGAYEQYF
DNA: TGTGCCAGCAGTTACGGACGGGGAGCCTACGAGCAGTACTTC

D: TRBD2
J: TRBJ2-1
size: -
V: TRBV19
CDR3: CASSPTHTSGTYNEQFF
DNA: TGTGCCAGTAGTCCTACCCACACTAGCGGGACCTACAATGAGCAGTTCTTC

D: TRBD2
J: TRBJ2-7
size: few
V: TRBV9
CDR3: CASSAMGGSVSEQYF
DNA: TGTGCCAGCAGCGCCATGGGGGGGAGTGTCTCCGAGCAGTACTTC

D: TRBD2
J: TRBJ2-1
size: -
V: TRBV7-2
CDR3: CASSGRASGGAWQFF
DNA: TGTGCCAGCAGCGGCCGAGCTAGCGGGGGGGCGTGGCAGTTCTTC

D: -
J: TRBJ2-7
size: -
V: TRBV29-1
CDR3: CSVEQQGSYEQYF
DNA: TGCAGCGTTGAACAACAGGGAAGCTACGAGCAGTACTTC

D: -
J: TRBJ2-3
size: many
V: TRBV20-1
CDR3: CSARGARGSTDTQYF
DNA: TGCAGTGCTAGAGGTGCTCGGGGTAGCACAGATACGCAGTATTTT

D: TRBD1
J: TRBJ2-7
size: -
V: TRBV5-1
CDR3: CASSLYTGAQKFYEQYF
DNA: TGCGCCAGCAGCTTGTACACAGGGGCCCAAAAATTCTACGAGCAGTACTTC